These T cell receptor beta chains were read from a single sample in a study of CD8 T cells in ankylosing spondylitis. TCRdb passed the 5' RACE reads through MiXCR, listing each CDR3 protein once. The table has 100,000 or so distinct CDR3 sequences, roughly 9% seen once. The specimen sequenced was blood, either unsorted or a sorted T cell fraction (not recorded which). These receptors originate from a male donor with ankylosing spondylitis. The conserved cysteine and the conserved F or W are not part of the CDR3 here. Rows give clone size only sometimes, using once, few, many, or a class for an expanded clone.

v_gene,len,j_gene,abundance,CDR3aa
TRBV7-9,14,TRBJ2-1,-,ASSLGPVSSYNEQF
TRBV5-1,11,TRBJ2-1,few,ASSLDLNDEQF
TRBV11-1,17,TRBJ2-2,few,ASSSAGTSGSENTGELF
TRBV27,12,TRBJ1-5,many,ASSPGTMNQPQH
TRBV7-9,11,TRBJ1-2,many,ASSFGEHYGYT
TRBV11-2,14,TRBJ2-1,-,ASSLDPGLGLGEQF
TRBV27,11,TRBJ1-1,-,ASSLSSRTEAF
TRBV7-9,12,TRBJ2-7,few,ASSTREKGYEQY
TRBV13,15,TRBJ2-3,-,ASSLFGGLLSTDTQY
TRBV7-8,14,TRBJ1-1,-,ASSLGRGIQEYEAF
TRBV12-3/TRBV12-4,13,TRBJ2-3,-,ASSPPGGYTDTQY
TRBV30,13,TRBJ1-2,few,AWSSGTGYGYGYT
TRBV7-8,15,TRBJ2-1,few,ASSFTTGPPSYNEQF
TRBV27,11,TRBJ2-2,many,ASSFPNTGELF
TRBV4-1,10,TRBJ2-5,-,ASSQDVRPLY
TRBV5-1,13,TRBJ2-1,many,ASSLRGGPYNEQF
TRBV13,12,TRBJ2-5,few,ASSNNGGRETQY
TRBV15,11,TRBJ1-5,few,ATSRGPYQPQH
TRBV29-1,16,TRBJ2-3,-,SVVGPEVGREDVDTQY
TRBV6-5,13,TRBJ1-1,-,ASSYTDREGTEAF
TRBV7-9,13,TRBJ2-3,many,ASSGRDFRTDTQY
TRBV27,13,TRBJ2-1,-,ASSSTTSSYNEQF
TRBV15,12,TRBJ2-3,-,ATSRETDTDTQY
TRBV24-1,12,TRBJ2-1,few,ATSDSGAYNEQF
TRBV7-8,13,TRBJ2-5,many,ASSLSGQYQETQY
TRBV7-9,12,TRBJ2-1,few,ASSHRDTSAEQF
TRBV9,10,TRBJ2-7,few,ASSADRDEQY
TRBV5-6,13,TRBJ2-1,-,ASGGLRRSYNEQF
TRBV4-1,14,TRBJ1-5,few,ASSLNPGRSNQPQH
TRBV7-2,13,TRBJ2-7,many,ASSSWASGAYEQY
TRBV5-1,13,TRBJ2-3,many,ASSPLAGFTDTQY
TRBV7-9,11,TRBJ1-2,many,ASSAGTLYGYT
TRBV6-1,14,TRBJ1-1,few,ASSEFGGGGNTEAF
TRBV6-6,10,TRBJ2-1,-,ASVSWGNEQF
TRBV4-1,16,TRBJ2-1,few,ASSLVGAGFESYNEQF
TRBV3-1,10,TRBJ2-5,-,ASSPRDETQY
TRBV19,15,TRBJ2-1,-,ASSRSSSGGSYNEQF
TRBV7-9,12,TRBJ2-1,many,ASSLTSGVAEQF
TRBV19,14,TRBJ1-1,-,ASSPHYGGLNTEAF
TRBV2,14,TRBJ2-3,many,ASSKDRALSTDTQY
TRBV12-3/TRBV12-4,12,TRBJ1-5,many,ASSFQGSGQPQH
TRBV7-9,12,TRBJ2-7,-,ASSLGTPIREQY
TRBV5-6,13,TRBJ2-2,-,ASSSGTSDTGELF
TRBV20-1,13,TRBJ1-5,many,SALDGGRGNQPQH
TRBV3-1,11,TRBJ2-4,-,ASSPIPGNIQY
TRBV7-9,12,TRBJ1-1,few,ASGDSGVYTEAF
TRBV12-3/TRBV12-4,13,TRBJ2-7,many,ASSPLDRDDYEQY
TRBV5-1,14,TRBJ2-1,-,ASSLGTTSRGAGKF